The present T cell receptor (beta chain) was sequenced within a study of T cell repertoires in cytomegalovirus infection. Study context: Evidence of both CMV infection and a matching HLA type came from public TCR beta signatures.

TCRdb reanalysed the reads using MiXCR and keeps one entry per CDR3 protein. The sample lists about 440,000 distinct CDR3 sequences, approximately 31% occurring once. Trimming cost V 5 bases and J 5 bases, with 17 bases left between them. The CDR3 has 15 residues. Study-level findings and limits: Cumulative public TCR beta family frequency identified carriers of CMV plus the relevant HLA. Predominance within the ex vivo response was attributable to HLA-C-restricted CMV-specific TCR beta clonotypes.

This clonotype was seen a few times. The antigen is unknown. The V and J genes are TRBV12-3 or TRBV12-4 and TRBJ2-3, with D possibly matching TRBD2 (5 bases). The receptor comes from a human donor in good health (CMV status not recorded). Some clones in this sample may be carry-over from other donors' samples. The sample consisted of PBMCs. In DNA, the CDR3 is TGTGCCAGCAGTGATGACTATCCCCGAGGAGATACGCAGTATTTT. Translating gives CASSDDYPRGDTQYF.